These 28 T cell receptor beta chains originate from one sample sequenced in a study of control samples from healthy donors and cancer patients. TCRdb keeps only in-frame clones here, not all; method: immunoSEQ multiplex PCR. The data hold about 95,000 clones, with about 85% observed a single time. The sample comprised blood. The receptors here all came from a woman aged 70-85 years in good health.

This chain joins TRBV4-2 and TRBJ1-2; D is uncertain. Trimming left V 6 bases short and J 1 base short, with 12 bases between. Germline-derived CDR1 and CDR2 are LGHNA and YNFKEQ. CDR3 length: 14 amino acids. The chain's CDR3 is CASSPQAFNYGYTF. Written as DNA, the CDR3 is TGTGCCAGCAGTCCCCAAGCCTTTAACTATGGCTACACCTTC.

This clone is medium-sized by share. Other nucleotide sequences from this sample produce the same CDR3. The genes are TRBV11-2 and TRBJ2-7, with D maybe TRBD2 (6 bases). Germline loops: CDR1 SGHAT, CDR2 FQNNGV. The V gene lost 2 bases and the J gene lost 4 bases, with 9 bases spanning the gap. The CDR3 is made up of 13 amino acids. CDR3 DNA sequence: TGTGCCAGCAGCTTACCGGGAGTTTACGAGCAGTACTTC. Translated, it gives CASSLPGVYEQYF.

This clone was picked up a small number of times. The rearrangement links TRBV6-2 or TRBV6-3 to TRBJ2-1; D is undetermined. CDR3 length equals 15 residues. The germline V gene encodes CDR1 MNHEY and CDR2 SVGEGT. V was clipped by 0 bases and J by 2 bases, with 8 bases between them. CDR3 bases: TGTGCCAGCAGTTACTCTGGTCCAACCTACAATGAGCAGTTCTTC. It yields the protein CASSYSGPTYNEQFF.

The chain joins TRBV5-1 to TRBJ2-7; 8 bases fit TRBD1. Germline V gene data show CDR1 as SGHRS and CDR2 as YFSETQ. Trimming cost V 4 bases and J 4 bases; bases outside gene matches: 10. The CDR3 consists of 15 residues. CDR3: CASSLGQGISYEQYF. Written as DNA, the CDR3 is TGCGCCAGCAGCCTCGGACAGGGAATAAGTTACGAGCAGTACTTC.

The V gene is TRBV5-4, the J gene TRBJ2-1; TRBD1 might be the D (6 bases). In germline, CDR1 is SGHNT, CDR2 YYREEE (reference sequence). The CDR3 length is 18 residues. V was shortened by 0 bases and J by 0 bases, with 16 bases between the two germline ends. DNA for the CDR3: TGTGCCAGCAGCTTGGATGGTGCAGGGGTGAGCTCCTACAATGAGCAGTTCTTC. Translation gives CASSLDGAGVSSYNEQFF.

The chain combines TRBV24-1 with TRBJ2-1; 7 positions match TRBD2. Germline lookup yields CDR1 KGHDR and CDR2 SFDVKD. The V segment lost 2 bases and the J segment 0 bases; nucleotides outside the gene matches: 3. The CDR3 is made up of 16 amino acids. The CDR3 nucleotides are TGTGCCACCAGTGATTCCTGGACTAGCTCCTACAATGAGCAGTTCTTC. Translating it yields CATSDSWTSSYNEQFF.

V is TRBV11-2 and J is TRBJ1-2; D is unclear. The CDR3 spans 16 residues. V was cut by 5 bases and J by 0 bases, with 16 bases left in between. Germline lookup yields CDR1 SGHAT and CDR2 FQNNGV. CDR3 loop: CASSVRGREANYGYTF. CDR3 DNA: TGTGCCAGCAGCGTACGGGGTCGGGAAGCTAACTATGGCTACACCTTC.

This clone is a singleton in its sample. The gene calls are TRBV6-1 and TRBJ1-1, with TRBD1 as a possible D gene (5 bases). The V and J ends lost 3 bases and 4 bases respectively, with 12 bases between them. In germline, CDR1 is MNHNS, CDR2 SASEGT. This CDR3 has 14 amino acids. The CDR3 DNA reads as TGTGCCAGCAGTGAGCGCCCGGGGGTCACTGAAGCTTTCTTT. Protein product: CASSERPGVTEAFF.

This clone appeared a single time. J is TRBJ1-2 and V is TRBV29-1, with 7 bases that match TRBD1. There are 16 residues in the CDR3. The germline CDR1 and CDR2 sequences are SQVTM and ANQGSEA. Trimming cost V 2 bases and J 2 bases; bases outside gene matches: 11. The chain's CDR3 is CSVERQGQTINYGYTF. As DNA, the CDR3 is TGCAGCGTTGAAAGACAGGGCCAAACAATAAACTATGGCTACACCTTC.

CDR3 nucleotide sequence: TGTGCCAGCAGTTTGTTCGGGGGGGGGCTTTTGGGCGAGCAGTACTTC. It yields the protein CASSLFGGGLLGEQYF. The rearrangement links TRBV27 to TRBJ2-7, with 8 bases that match TRBD2. Looked up from germline, CDR1 is MNHEY and CDR2 is SMNVEV (reference sequence). The CDR3 contains 16 residues. J was trimmed by 6 bases and V by 3 bases; bases with no gene match: 13.

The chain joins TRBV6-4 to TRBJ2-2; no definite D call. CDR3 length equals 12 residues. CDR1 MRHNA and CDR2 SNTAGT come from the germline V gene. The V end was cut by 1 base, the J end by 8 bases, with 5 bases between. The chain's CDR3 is CASSDYQGELFF. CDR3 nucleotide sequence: TGTGCCAGCAGTGACTATCAAGGGGAGCTGTTTTTT.

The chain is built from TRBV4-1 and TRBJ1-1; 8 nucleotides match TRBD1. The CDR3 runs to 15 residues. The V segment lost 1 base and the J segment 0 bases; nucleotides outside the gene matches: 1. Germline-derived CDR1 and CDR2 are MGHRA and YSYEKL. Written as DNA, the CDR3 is TGCGCCAGCAGCCAAGGACAGGGGCTGAACACTGAAGCTTTCTTT. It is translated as CASSQGQGLNTEAFF.

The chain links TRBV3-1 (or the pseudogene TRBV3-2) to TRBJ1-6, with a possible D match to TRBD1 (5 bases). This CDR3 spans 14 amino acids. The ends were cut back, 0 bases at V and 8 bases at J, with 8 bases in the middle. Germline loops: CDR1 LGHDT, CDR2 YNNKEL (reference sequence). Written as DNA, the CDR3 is TGTGCCAGCAGCCAAGAGGGACGGTATTCACCCCTCCACTTT. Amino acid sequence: CASSQEGRYSPLHF.

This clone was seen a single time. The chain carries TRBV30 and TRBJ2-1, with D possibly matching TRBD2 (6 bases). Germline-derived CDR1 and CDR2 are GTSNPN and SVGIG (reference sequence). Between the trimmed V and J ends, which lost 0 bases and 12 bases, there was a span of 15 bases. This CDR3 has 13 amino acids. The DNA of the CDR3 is TGTGCCTGGAGTGTGGGACTCCTTGAGTCGCAGTTCTTC. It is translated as CAWSVGLLESQFF.

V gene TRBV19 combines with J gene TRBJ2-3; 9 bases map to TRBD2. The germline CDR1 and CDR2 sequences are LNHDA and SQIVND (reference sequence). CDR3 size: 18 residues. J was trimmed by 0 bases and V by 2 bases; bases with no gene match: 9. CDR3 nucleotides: TGTGCCAGTAGTATACCGGCTAGCGGGACTTCTAGCACAGATACGCAGTATTTT. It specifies CASSIPASGTSSTDTQYF.

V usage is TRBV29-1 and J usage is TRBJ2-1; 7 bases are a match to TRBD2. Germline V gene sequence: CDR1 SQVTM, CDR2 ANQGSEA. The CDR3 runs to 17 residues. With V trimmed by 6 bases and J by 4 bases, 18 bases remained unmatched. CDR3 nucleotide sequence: TGCAGCGTATTGGGGAGGGTGGAGACCAGGGTATACAATGAGCAGTTCTTC. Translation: CSVLGRVETRVYNEQFF.

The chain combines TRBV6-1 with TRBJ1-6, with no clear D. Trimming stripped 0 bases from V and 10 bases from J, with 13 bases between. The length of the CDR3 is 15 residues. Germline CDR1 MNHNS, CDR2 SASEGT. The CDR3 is CASSEADGSGSPLHF. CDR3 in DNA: TGTGCCAGCAGTGAAGCTGACGGATCGGGGTCACCCCTCCACTTT.

CDR3 in amino acids: CASSPRHEGSGNTIYF. CDR3 in DNA: TGTGCCAGCTCACCACGGCACGAGGGCTCTGGAAACACCATATATTTT. J is TRBJ1-3 and V is TRBV18; D ambiguous. Germline V gene lookup returns CDR1 KGHSH and CDR2 LQKENI. CDR3 length equals 16 residues. V lost 1 base and J 0 bases, leaving 10 bases between the germline ends.

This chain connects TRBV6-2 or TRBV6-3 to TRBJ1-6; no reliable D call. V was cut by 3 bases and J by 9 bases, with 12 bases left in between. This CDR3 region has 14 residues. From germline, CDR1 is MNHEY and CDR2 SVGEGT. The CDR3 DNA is TGTGCCAGCAGTTATGCGGTCCGGGGTTCACCCCTCCACTTT. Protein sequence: CASSYAVRGSPLHF.

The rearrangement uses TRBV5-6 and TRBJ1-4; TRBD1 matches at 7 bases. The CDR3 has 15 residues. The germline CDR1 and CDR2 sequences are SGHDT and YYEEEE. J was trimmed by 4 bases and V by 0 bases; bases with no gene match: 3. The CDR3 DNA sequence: TGTGCCAGCAGCTTGGGCCCAGGGGGTAATGAAAAACTGTTTTTT. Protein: CASSLGPGGNEKLFF. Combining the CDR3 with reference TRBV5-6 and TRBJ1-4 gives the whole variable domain DAGVTQSPTHLIKTRGQQVTLRCSPKSGHDTVSWYQQALGQGPQFIFQYYEEEERQRGNFPDRFSGHQFPNYSSELNVNALLLGDSALYLCASSLGPGGNEKLFFGSGTQLSVL.

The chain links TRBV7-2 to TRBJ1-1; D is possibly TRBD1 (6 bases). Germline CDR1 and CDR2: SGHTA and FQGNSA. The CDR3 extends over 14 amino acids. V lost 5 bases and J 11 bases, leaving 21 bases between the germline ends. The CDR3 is CASSPRSRGGSAFF. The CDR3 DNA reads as TGTGCCAGCAGCCCTAGATCTAGGGGGGGTTCGGCTTTCTTT.

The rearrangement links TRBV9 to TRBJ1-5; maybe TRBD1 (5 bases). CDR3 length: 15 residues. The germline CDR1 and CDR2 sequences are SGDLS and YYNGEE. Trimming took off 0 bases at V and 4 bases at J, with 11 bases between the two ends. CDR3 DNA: TGTGCCAGCAGCGTAGGTGGGGGGGAAAATCAGCCCCAGCATTTT. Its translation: CASSVGGGENQPQHF.

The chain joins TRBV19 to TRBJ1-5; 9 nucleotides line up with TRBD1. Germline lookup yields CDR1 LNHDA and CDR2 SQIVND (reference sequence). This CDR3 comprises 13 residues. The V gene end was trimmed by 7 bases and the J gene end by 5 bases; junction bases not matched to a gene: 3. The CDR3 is CASNDRGYQPQHF. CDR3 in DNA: TGTGCCAGTAACGACAGGGGGTATCAGCCCCAGCATTTT.

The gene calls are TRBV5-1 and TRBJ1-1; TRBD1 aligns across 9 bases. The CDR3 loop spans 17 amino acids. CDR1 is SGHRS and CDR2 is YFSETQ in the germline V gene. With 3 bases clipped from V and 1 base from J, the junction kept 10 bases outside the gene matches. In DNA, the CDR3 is TGCGCCAGCAGCTCTCGGGACAGGGCTGGGGGGAACACTGAAGCTTTCTTT. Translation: CASSSRDRAGGNTEAFF. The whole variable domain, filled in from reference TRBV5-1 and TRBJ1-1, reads KAGVTQTPRYLIKTRGQQVTLSCSPISGHRSVSWYQQTPGQGLQFLFEYFSETQRNKGNFPGRFSGRQFSNSRSEMNVSTLELGDSALYLCASSSRDRAGGNTEAFFGQGTRLTVV.

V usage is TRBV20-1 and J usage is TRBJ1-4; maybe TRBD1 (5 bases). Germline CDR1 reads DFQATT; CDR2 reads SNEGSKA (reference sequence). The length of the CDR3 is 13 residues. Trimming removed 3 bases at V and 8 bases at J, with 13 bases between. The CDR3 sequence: CSASSQGGEKLFF. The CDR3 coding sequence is TGCAGTGCTAGTTCCCAGGGAGGAGAAAAACTGTTTTTT.

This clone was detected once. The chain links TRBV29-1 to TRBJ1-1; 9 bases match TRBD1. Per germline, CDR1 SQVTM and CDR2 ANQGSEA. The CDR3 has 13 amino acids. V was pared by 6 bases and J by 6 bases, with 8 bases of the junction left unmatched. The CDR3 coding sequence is TGCAGCGTAAGACAGGGGGTAAGGGCTGAAGCTTTCTTT. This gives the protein CSVRQGVRAEAFF.

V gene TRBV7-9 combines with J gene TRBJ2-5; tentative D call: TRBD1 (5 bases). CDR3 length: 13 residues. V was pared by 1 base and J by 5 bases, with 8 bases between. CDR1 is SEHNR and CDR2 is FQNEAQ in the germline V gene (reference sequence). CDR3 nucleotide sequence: TGTGCCAGCAGCTTAGTAGGGGTGGAGACCCAGTACTTC. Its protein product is CASSLVGVETQYF.

The CDR3: CASSLGIGLAGGNEQFF. The CDR3 DNA sequence: TGTGCCAGCAGCTTAGGGATTGGACTAGCGGGAGGCAATGAGCAGTTCTTC. The chain is built from TRBV7-2 and TRBJ2-1, with 14 bases that match TRBD2. V shed 1 base and J 6 bases; nucleotides not matched to a gene: 5. CDR3 length: 17 amino acids. Per the germline V gene, CDR1 is SGHTA and CDR2 is FQGNSA. Full variable domain (remainder filled in from reference TRBV7-2 and TRBJ2-1): GAGVSQSPSNKVTEKGKDVELRCDPISGHTALYWYRQSLGQGLEFLIYFQGNSAPDKSGLPSDRFSAERTGGSVSTLTIQRTQQEDSAVYLCASSLGIGLAGGNEQFFGPGTRLTVL.